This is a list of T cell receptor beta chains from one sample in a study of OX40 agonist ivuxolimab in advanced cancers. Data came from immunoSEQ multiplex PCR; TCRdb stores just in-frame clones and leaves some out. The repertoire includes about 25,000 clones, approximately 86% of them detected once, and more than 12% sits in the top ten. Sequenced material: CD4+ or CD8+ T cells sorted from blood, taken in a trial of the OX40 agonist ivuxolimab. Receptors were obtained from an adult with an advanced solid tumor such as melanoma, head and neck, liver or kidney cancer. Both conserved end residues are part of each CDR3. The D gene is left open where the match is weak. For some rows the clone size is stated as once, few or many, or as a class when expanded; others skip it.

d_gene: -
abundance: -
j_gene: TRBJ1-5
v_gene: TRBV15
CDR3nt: TGTGCCACCAGCAGGGACACAGGGTCGGGCCAGCCCCAGCATTTT
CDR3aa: CATSRDTGSGQPQHF

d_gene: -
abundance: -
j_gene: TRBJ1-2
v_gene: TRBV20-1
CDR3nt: TGCAGTGCAAAGGAAGGGTGGGGCTACACCTTC
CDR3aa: CSAKEGWGYTF

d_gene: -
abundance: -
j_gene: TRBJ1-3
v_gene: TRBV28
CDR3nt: TGTGCCAGTCCGGGGTTCGGAAACACCATATATTTT
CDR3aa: CASPGFGNTIYF

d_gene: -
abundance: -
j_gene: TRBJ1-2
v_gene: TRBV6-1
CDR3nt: TGTGCCAGCAGTGATACTCGATGGGGCTACACCTTC
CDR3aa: CASSDTRWGYTF

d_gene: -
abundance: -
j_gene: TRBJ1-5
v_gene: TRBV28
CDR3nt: TGTGCCAGCAGTTTATTTTCGTCAGGGCTGGAGCCCCAGCATTTT
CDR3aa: CASSLFSSGLEPQHF

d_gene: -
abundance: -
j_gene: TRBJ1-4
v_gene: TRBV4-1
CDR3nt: TGCGCCAGCAGCCAAGATGAACTGGCAACTAATGAAAAACTGTTTTTT
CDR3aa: CASSQDELATNEKLFF

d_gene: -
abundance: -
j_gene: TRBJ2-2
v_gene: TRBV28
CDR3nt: TGTGCCAGCAGCTTCGCTCCGGATGTCGGGCCCGCCGGGGAGCTGTTTTTT
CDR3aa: CASSFAPDVGPAGELFF

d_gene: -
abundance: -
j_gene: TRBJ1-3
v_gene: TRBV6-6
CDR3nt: TGTGCCAGCAGTTACTCTGGTGGAAACACCATATATTTT
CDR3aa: CASSYSGGNTIYF

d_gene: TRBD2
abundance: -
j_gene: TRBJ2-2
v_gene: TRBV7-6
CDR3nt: TGTGCCAGCAGCTCCTTACTAGCGGGAGGGCCCACCGGGGAGCTGTTTTTT
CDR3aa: CASSSLLAGGPTGELFF

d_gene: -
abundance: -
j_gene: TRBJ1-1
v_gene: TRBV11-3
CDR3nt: TGTGCCAGCAGCTTTGGGGGTCTCACTGAAGCTTTCTTT
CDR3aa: CASSFGGLTEAFF

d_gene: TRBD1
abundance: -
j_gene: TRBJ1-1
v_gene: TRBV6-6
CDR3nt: TGTGCCAGCAGTTATTTAGGACAGGGGGAAACTGAAGCTTTCTTT
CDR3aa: CASSYLGQGETEAFF

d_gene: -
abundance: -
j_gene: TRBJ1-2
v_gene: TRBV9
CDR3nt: TGTGCCAGCAGCGTTGGCGGACTTAACTATGGCTACACCTTC
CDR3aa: CASSVGGLNYGYTF

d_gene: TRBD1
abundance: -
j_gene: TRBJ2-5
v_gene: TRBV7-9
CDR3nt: TGTGCCAGCAGCTTACGACAGGGCCAACAAGAGACCCAGTACTTC
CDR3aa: CASSLRQGQQETQYF

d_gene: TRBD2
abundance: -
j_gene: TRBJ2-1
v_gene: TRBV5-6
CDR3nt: TGTGCCAGCAGCCCGGGTTGGAGTCTAGCGGGGGACAATGAGCAGTTCTTC
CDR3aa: CASSPGWSLAGDNEQFF

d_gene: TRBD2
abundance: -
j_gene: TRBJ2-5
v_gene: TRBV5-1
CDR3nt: TGCGCCAGCAGCGGACGGCTAGCGGGGACATCGAAGACCCAGTACTTC
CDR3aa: CASSGRLAGTSKTQYF

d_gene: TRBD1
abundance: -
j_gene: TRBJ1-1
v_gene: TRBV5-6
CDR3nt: TGTGCCAGCAGCTGCCCCCCCGGGACAGGGACTGAAGCTTTCTTT
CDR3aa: CASSCPPGTGTEAFF

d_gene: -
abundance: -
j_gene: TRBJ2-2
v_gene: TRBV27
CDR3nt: TGTGCCAGCAGTTTCATGGGCGCCGGGGAGCTGTTTTTT
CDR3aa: CASSFMGAGELFF

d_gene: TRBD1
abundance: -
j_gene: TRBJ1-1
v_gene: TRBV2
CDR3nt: TGTGCCAGCAGTCCCGACAGGGTGGTCACTGAAGCTTTCTTT
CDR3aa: CASSPDRVVTEAFF

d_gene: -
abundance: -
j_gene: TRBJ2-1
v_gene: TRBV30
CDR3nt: TGTGCCTGGAGTCCGACAGTCCGGGGGCAGTTCTTC
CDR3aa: CAWSPTVRGQFF

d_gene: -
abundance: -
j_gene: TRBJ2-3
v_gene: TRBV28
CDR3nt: TGTGCCAGCAGCTTATTTACAGATACGCAGTATTTT
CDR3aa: CASSLFTDTQYF

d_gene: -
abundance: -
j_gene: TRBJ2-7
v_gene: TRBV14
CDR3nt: TGTGCCAGCAGCCGAACTCGGGGCAGCTCCTACGAGCAGTACTTC
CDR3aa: CASSRTRGSSYEQYF

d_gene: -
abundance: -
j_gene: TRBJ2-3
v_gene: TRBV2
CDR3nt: TGTGCCAGTTGCTACAGCACAGATACGCAGTATTTT
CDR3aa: CASCYSTDTQYF

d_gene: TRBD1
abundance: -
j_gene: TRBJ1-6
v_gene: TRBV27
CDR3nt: TGTGCCAGCAGTCCACAGGGGCAGGGCTCACCCCTCCACTTT
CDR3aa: CASSPQGQGSPLHF

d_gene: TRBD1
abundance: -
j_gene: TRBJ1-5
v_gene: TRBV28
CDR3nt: TGTGCCAGCAGTTTCCCCGACAGGGCGGATCAGCCCCAGCATTTT
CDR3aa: CASSFPDRADQPQHF

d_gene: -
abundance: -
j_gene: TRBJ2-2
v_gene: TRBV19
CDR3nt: TGTGCCAGTACCGACCTACCGGGCACCGGGGAGCTGTTTTTT
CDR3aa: CASTDLPGTGELFF

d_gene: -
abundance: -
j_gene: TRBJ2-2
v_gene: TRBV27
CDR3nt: TGTGCCAGCAGTTCCGCCCGGGGCACCGGGGAGCTGTTTTTT
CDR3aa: CASSSARGTGELFF

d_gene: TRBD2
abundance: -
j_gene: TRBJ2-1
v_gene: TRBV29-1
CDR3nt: TGCAGCGTTGAAGATGGGAGGGGCAGCGCCTACAATGAGCAGTTCTTC
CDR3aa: CSVEDGRGSAYNEQFF

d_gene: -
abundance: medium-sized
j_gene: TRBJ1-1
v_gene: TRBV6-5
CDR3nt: TGTGCCAGCAGGTTACGGGACACTGAAGCTTTCTTT
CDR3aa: CASRLRDTEAFF

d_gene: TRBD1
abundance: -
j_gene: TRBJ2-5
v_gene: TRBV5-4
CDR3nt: TGTGCCAGCAGCTCCTCTAGGACAGGGACCAACCAAGAGACCCAGTACTTC
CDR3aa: CASSSSRTGTNQETQYF

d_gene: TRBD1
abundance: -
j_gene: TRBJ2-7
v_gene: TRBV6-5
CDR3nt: TGTGCCAGCAGTTACCGGCCGGGACAGCCCCTCCGGGAGCAGTACTTC
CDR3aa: CASSYRPGQPLREQYF

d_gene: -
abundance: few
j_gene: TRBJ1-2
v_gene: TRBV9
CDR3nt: TGTGCCAGCAGCGTAGAGGGAGGGGCCACCTATGGCTACACCTTC
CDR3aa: CASSVEGGATYGYTF

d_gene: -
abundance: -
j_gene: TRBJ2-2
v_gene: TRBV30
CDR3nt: TGTGCCTGGAGTTCTGGGACCGTCACCGGGGAGCTGTTTTTT
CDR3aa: CAWSSGTVTGELFF

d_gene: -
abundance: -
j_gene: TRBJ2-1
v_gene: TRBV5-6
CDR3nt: TGTGCCAGCAGCTTGGGAGGGGGAGGGCCGTACAATGAGCAGTTCTTC
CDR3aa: CASSLGGGGPYNEQFF

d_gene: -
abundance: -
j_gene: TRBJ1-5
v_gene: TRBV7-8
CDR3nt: TGTGCCAGCAGCTTAGGAGTCTTAGGGCTATTAAATCAGCCCCAGCATTTT
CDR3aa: CASSLGVLGLLNQPQHF